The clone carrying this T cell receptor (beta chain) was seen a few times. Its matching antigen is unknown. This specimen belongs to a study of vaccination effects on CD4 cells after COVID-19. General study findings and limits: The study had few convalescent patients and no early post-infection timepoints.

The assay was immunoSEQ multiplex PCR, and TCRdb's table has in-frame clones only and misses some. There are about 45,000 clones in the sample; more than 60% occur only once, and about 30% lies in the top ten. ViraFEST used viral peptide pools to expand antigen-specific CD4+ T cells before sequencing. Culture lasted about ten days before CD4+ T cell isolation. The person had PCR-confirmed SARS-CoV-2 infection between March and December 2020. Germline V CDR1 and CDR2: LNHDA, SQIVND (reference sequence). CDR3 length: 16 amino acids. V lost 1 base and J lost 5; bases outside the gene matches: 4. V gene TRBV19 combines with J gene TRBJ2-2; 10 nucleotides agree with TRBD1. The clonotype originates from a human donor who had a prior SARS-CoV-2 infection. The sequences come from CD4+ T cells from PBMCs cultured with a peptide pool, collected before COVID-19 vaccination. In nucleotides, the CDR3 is TGTGCCAGTAGTATAGCGGGACAGGGGACTACCGGGGAGCTGTTTTTT. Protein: CASSIAGQGTTGELFF.